This section outlines one T cell receptor (beta chain) sequence together with its context. The authors' processing: Reference gene primer amplification gave nucleated cell count estimates. Here immunoSEQ multiplex PCR was the method, and the copy in TCRdb shows in-frame clones only, minus some. The V and J calls and the clone size are those of that table, but D and trimming were determined from the DNA. The table includes about 300,000 clones, about 90% detected once. The sample originates from a study of blood T cell repertoires in COVID-19. The overall study: The United States, Italy and Spain provided the acute and convalescent COVID-19 samples.

CDR3 size: 18 residues. Germline V gives CDR1 SGHTA, CDR2 FQGTGA. V lost 7 bases and J lost 1, with 20 bases in between. What the recovered Cohort 3 donors had was two negative PCRs, clearance, or symptom resolution. The receptor's source is a woman under 40 who had recovered from COVID-19. The rearrangement links TRBV7-3 to TRBJ1-6; a weak D match, TRBD1 (5 bases). The sequencing sample was made of PBMCs or T cells enriched from blood (not recorded which). The CDR3 nucleotides read TGTGCCAGCACCACGGATCCGGGGGGGGGTTCCTATAATTCACCCCTCCACTTT. Amino acids: CASTTDPGGGSYNSPLHF. The entire variable domain, with the rest obtained from reference TRBV7-3 and TRBJ1-6, is as follows: GAGVSQTPSNKVTEKGKYVELRCDPISGHTALYWYRQSLGQGPEFLIYFQGTGAADDSGLPNDRFFAVRPEGSVSTLKIQRTERGDSAVYLCASTTDPGGGSYNSPLHFGNGTRLTVT.